The entry that follows covers one T cell receptor beta chain sequence. The antigen remains undetermined. This record comes from a study of cytomegalovirus exposure and HLA in healthy donors. Broader study findings: About 87% or about 30% of the time was how often most TCR beta V segments were productive, according to an earlier analysis. A later analysis found TCR association rates differed by HLA locus, highest for DRB1 and lowest for HLA-C. CMV serostatus was the only immune exposure information that was available.

The PCR had 60 Vbeta and 13 Jbeta primers. Produced via immunoSEQ multiplex PCR; TCRdb's table is partial and in-frame only. The sample contains 130,000 or so clones, about 74% of which appear only once. Each of the donors was a healthy bone marrow donor. The CDR3 has 14 amino acids. In germline, CDR1 is SEHNR, CDR2 FQNEAQ (reference sequence). Deletions cut 4 bases from V and 4 bases from J, with 13 bases between. This sequence joins TRBV7-9 and TRBJ1-1, with D possibly being TRBD1 (5 bases). The material sequenced was PBMCs. The receptor was isolated from a man in his forties or fifties in good health and CMV-seropositive. The CDR3 DNA follows: TGTGCCAGCAGCTCCGTAGGGGCGAGCACTGAAGCTTTCTTT. This codes for CASSSVGASTEAFF.